This TCR beta chain is drawn from a study of T cells expressing NK-cell markers. Study-wide background: HCMV seropositivity marked seven of the eight sequenced donors; one was seronegative.

Germline values: CDR1 DFQATT, CDR2 SNEGSKA (reference sequence). The CDR3 contains 16 residues. What made the TCR beta cDNA was 5'RACE template switching with UMIs. TCRdb reworked the 5' RACE reads into one entry per CDR3 protein, no DNA. The data include about 450,000 distinct CDR3 sequences; the top ten clones carry approximately 6.8%. Whole-study findings and limits: Several donors' CD3+CD56-NKG2C+ cells were dominated by the same clonotypes. Of the CD8+ T cells in five or six donors, 1.0-7.0% belonged to dominant NKG2C+ clonotypes.

With respect to this clonotype: No antigen is known for it.

The V and J genes are TRBV20-1 and TRBJ2-7; without DNA, the TCRdb call of TRBD2 cannot be checked. This TCR was sampled from a woman aged 18-70 years in good health. The source material was blood T cells: a sorted CD56 or NKG2C T cell subset, CD4+ or CD8+ T cells, or bulk PBMC T cells (not recorded which). CDR3 amino acids: CSARDHGGRASYEQYF.